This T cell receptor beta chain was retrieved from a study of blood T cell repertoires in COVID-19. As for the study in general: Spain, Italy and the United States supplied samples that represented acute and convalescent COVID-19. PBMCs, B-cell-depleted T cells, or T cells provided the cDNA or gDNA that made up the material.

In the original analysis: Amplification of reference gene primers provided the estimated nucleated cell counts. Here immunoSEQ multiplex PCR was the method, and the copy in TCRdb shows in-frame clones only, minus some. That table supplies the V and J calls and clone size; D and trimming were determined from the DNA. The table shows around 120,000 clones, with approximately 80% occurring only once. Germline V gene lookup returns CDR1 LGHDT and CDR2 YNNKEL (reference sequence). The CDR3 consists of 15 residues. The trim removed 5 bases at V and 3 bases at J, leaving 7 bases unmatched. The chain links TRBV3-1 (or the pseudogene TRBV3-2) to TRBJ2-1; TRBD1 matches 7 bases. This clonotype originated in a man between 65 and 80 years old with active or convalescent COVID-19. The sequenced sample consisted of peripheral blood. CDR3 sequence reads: CASSAQGQVYNEQFF. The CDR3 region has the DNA TGTGCCAGCAGCGCACAGGGGCAGGTCTACAATGAGCAGTTCTTC.